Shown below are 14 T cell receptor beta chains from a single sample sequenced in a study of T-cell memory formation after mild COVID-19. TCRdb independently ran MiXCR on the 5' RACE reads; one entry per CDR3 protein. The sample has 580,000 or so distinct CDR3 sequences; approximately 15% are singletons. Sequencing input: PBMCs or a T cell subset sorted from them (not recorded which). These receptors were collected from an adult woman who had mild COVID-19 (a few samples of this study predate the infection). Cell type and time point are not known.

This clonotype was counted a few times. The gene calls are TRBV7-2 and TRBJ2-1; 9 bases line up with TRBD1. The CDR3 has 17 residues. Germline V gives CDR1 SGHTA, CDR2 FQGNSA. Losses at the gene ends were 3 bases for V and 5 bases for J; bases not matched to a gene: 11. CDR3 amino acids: CASSFRMPGQGDNEQFF. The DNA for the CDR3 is TGTGCCAGCAGCTTCCGGATGCCGGGACAGGGTGACAATGAGCAGTTCTTC.

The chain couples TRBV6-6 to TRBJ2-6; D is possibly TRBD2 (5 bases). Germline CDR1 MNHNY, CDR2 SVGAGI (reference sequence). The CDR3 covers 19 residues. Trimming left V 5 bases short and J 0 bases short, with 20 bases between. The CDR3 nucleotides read TGTGCCAGCAGTACAAACTCGCGGGTTGTGGGCTCTGGGGCCAACGTCCTGACTTTC. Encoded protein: CASSTNSRVVGSGANVLTF.

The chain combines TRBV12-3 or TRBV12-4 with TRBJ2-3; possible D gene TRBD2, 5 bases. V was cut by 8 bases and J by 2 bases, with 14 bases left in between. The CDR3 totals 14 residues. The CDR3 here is CASRLASPTDTQYF. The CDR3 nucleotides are TGTGCCAGCCGGCTAGCATCTCCCACAGATACGCAGTATTTT.

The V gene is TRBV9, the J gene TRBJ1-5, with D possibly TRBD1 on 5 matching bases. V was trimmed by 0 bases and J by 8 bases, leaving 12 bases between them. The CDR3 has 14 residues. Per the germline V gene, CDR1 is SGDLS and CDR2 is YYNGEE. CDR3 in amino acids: CASSVGGGSEPQHF. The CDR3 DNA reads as TGTGCCAGCAGCGTAGGGGGCGGATCCGAGCCCCAGCATTTT.

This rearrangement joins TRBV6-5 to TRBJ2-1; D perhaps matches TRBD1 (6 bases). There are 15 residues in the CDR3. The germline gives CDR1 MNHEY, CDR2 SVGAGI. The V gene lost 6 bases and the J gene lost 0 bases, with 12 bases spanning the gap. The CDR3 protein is CASRDDRSSYNEQFF. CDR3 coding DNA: TGTGCCAGCAGAGACGACAGGAGCTCCTACAATGAGCAGTTCTTC.

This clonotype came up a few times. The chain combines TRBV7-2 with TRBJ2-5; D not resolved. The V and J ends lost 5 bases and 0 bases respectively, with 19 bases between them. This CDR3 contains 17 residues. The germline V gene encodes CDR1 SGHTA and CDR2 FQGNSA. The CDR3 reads CASSPAGSGPYQETQYF. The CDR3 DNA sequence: TGTGCCAGCAGCCCAGCCGGGTCCGGACCGTACCAAGAGACCCAGTACTTC.

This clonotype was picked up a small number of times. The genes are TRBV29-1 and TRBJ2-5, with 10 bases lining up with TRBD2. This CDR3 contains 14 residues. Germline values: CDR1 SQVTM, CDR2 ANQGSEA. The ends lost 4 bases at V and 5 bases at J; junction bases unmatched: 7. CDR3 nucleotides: TGCAGCGTTGGGTCGCGTAGCGGGGGGGAGACCCAGTACTTC. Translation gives CSVGSRSGGETQYF. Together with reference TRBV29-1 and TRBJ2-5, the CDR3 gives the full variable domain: SAVISQKPSRDICQRGTSLTIQCQVDSQVTMMFWYRQQPGQSLTLIATANQGSEATYESGFVIDKFPISRPNLTFSTLTVSNMSPEDSSIYLCSVGSRSGGETQYFGPGTRLLVL.

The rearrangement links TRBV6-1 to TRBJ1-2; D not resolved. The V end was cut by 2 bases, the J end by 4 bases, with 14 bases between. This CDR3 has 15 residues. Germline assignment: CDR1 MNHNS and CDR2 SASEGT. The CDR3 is CASSESTGEPYGYTF. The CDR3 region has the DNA TGTGCCAGCAGTGAATCCACCGGGGAGCCCTATGGCTACACCTTC.

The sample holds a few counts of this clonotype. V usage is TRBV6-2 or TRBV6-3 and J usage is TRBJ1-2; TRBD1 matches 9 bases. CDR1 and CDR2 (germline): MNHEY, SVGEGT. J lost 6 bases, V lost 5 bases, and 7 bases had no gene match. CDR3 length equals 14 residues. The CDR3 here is CASSPTGGINGYTF. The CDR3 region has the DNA TGTGCCAGCAGTCCGACAGGGGGGATCAATGGCTACACCTTC.

The CDR3 spells CASRTGSPYGYTF. The DNA for the CDR3 is TGTGCCAGCAGGACAGGGTCCCCCTATGGCTACACCTTC. The gene calls are TRBV6-5 and TRBJ1-2, with 7 bases aligning to TRBD1. Germline values: CDR1 MNHEY, CDR2 SVGAGI. J gave up 4 bases and V 6 bases, and 5 bases lay outside the gene matches. This CDR3 contains 13 residues.

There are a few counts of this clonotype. The CDR3 is CAISRRWGGGSQETQYF. CDR3 DNA: TGTGCCATTTCCCGTCGTTGGGGAGGGGGTTCCCAAGAGACCCAGTACTTC. V is TRBV7-8 and J is TRBJ2-5; possibly TRBD2 for D (7 bases). V lost 10 bases, J lost 1 base, and 25 bases lay in between. Germline CDR1 SGHVS, CDR2 FQNEAQ. This CDR3 comprises 17 residues.

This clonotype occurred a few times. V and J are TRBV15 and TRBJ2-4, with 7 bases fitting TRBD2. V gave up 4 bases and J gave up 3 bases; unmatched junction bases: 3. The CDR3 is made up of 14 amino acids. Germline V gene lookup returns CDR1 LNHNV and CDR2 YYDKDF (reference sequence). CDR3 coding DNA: TGTGCCACCAGCAACCCTAGCGGCAAAAACATTCAGTACTTC. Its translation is CATSNPSGKNIQYF.

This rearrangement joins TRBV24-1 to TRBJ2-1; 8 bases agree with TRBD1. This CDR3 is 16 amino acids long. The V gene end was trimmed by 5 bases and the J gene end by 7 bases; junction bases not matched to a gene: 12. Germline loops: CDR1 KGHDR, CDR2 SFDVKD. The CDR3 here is CATSVPTGGASNEQFF. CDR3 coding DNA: TGTGCCACCAGTGTACCAACAGGGGGTGCTTCGAATGAGCAGTTCTTC.

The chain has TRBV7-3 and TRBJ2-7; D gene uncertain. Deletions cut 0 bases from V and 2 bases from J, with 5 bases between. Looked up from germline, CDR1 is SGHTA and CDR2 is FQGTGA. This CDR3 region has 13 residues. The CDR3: CASSLTPTYEQYF. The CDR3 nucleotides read TGTGCCAGCAGCTTAACCCCGACCTACGAGCAGTACTTC.